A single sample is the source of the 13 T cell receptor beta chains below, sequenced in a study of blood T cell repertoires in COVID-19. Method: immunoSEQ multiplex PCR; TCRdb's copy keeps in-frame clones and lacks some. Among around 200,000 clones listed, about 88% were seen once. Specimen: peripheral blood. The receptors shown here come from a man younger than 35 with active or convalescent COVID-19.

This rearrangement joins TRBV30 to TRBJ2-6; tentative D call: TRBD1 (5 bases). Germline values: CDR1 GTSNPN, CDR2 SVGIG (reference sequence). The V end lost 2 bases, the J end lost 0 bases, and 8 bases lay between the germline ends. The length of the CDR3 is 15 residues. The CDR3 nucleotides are TGTGCCTGGAGTACAGGCGACTCTGGGGCCAACGTCCTGACTTTC. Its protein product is CAWSTGDSGANVLTF. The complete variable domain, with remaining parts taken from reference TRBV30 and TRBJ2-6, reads SQTIHQWPATLVQPVGSPLSLECTVEGTSNPNLYWYRQAAGRGLQLLFYSVGIGQISSEVPQNLSASRPQDRQFILSSKKLLLSDSGFYLCAWSTGDSGANVLTFGAGSRLTVL.

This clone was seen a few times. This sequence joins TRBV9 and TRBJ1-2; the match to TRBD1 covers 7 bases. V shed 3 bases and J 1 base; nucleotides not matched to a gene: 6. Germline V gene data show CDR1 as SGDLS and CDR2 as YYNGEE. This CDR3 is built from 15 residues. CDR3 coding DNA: TGTGCCAGCAGCGAAACAGGGGCGAATAACTATGGCTACACCTTC. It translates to CASSETGANNYGYTF.

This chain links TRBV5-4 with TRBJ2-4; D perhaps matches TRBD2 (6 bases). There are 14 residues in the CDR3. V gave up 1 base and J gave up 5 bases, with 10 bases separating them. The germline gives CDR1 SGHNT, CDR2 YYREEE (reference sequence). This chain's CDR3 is CASSLWGVQNIQYF. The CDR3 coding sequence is TGTGCCAGCAGCTTGTGGGGGGTCCAAAACATTCAGTACTTC.

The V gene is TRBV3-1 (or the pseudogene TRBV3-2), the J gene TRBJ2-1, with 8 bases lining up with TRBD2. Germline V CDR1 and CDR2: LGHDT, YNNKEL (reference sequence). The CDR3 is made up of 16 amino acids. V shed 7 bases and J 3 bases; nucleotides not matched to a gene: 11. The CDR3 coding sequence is TGTGCCAGCACCTCAAGCGGGCTAGCGGGCTACAATGAGCAGTTCTTC. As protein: CASTSSGLAGYNEQFF.

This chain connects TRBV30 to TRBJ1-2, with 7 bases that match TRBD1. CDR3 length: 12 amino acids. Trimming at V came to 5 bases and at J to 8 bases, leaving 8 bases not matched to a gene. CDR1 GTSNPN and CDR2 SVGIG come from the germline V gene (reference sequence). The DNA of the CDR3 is TGTGCCTGGGACGACAGGGCTGAGGGCTACACCTTC. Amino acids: CAWDDRAEGYTF.

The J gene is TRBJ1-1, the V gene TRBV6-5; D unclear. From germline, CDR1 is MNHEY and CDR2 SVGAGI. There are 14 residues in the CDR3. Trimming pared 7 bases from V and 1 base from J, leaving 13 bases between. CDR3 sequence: CASKPSQWNTEAFF. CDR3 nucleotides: TGTGCCAGCAAGCCCTCCCAATGGAACACTGAAGCTTTCTTT.

CDR3 sequence (DNA): TGTGCCAGCAGCTTGAATACGGTCGACTCTGGAAACACCATATATTTT. This encodes CASSLNTVDSGNTIYF. The V gene is TRBV7-6, the J gene TRBJ1-3; D unclear. CDR1 is SGHVS and CDR2 is FNYEAQ in the germline V gene. Trimming took 3 bases from V and 0 from J, leaving 12 bases between them. This CDR3 contains 16 residues.

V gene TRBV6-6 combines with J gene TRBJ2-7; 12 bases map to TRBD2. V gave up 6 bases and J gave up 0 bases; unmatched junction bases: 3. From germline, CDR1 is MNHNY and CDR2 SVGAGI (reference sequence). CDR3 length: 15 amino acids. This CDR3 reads CASSSTSGSSYEQYF. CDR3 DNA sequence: TGTGCCAGCAGCTCGACTAGCGGGAGCTCCTACGAGCAGTACTTC.

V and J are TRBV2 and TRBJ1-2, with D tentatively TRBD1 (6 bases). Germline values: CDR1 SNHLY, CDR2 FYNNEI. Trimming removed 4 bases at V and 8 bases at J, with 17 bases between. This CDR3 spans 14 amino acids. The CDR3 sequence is CASSGEQGVGGYTF. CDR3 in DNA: TGTGCCAGCAGTGGGGAACAGGGCGTAGGAGGCTACACCTTC.

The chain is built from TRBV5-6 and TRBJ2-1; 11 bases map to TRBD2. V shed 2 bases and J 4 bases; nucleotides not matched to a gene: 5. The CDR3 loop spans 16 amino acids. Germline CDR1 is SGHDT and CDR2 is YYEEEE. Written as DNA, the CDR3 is TGTGCCAGCAGCTTATCCCTAGCGGGAGGTTACAATGAGCAGTTCTTC. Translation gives CASSLSLAGGYNEQFF.

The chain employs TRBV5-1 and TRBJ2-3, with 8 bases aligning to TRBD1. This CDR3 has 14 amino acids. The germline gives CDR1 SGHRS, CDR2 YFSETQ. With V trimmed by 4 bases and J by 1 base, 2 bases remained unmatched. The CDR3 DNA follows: TGCGCCAGCAGCACGACAGGGGGCACAGATACGCAGTATTTT. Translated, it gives CASSTTGGTDTQYF.

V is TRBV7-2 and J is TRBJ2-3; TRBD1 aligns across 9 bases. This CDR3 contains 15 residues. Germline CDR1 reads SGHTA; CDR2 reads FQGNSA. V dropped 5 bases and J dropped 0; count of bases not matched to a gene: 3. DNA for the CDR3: TGTGCCAGCAGCATGACAGGGGGGAGCACAGATACGCAGTATTTT. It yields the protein CASSMTGGSTDTQYF.

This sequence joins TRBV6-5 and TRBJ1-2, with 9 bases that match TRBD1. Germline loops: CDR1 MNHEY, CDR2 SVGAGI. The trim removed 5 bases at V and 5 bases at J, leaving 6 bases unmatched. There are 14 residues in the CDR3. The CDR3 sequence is CASSPTGGQYGYTF. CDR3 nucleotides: TGTGCCAGCAGTCCTACAGGGGGCCAATATGGCTACACCTTC.